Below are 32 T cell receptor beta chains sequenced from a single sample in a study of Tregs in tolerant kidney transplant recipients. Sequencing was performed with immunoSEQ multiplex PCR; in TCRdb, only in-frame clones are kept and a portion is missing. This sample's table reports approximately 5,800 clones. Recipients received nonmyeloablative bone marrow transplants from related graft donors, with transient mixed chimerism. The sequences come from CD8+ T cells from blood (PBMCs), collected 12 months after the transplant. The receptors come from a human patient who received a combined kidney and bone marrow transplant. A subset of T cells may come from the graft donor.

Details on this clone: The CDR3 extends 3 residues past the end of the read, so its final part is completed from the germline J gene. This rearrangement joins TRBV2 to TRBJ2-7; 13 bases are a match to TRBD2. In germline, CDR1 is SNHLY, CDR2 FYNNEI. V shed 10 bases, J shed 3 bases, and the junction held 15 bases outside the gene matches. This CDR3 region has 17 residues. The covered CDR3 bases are TGTGCCACGCTCCGGACTAGCGGGAGAGGGGAACTCTACGAG. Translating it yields CATLRTSGRGELYE. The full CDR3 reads CATLRTSGRGELYEQYF.

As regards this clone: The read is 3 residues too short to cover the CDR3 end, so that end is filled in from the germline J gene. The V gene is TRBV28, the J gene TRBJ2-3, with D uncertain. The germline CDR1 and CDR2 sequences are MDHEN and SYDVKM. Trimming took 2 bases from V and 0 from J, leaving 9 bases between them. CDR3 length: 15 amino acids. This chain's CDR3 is CASSLASLSTDTQYF. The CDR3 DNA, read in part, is TGTGCCAGCAGTTTAGCCTCACTTAGCACAGATACG. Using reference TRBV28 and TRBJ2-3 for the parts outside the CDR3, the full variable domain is DVKVTQSSRYLVKRTGEKVFLECVQDMDHENMFWYRQDPGLGLRLIYFSYDVKMKEKGDIPEGYSVSREKKERFSLILESASTNQTSMYLCASSLASLSTDTQYFGPGTRLTVL.

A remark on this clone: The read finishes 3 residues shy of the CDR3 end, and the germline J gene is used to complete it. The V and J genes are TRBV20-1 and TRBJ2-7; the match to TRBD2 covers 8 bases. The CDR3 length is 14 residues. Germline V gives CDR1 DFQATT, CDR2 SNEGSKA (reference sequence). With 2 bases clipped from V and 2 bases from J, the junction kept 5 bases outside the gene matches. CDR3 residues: CSARILAETYEQYF. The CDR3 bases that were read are TGCAGTGCTAGAATACTAGCGGAAACCTACGAG.

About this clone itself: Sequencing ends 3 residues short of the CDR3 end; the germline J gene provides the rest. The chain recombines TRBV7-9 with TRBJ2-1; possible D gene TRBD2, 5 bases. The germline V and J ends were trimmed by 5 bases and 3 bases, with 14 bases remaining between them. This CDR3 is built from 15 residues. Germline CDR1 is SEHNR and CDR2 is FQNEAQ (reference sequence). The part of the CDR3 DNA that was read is TGTGCCAGCAGCCCCTCGACCGGACTCTACAATGAG. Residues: CASSPSTGLYNE. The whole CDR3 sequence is CASSPSTGLYNEQFF. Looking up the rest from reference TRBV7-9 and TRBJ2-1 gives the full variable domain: DTGVSQNPRHKITKRGQNVTFRCDPISEHNRLYWYRQTLGQGPEFLTYFQNEAQLEKSRLLSDRFSAERPKGSFSTLEIQRTEQGDSAMYLCASSPSTGLYNEQFFGPGTRLTVL.

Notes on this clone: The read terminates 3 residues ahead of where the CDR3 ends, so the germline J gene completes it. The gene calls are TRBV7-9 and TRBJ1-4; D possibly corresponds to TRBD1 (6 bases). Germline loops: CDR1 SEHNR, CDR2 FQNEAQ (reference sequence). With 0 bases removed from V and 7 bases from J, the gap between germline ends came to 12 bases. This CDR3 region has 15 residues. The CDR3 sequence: CASSLAGWGPEKLFF. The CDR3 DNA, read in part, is TGTGCCAGCAGCTTAGCTGGCTGGGGGCCTGAAAAA.

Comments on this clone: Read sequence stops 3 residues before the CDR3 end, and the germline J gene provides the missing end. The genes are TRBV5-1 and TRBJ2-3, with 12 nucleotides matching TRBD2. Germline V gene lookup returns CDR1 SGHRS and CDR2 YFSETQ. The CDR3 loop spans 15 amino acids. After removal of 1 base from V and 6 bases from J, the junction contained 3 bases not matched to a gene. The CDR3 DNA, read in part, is TGCGCCAGCAGCTTGCCTAGCGGGAGGGTTGATACG. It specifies CASSLPSGRVDT. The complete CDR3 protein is CASSLPSGRVDTQYF.

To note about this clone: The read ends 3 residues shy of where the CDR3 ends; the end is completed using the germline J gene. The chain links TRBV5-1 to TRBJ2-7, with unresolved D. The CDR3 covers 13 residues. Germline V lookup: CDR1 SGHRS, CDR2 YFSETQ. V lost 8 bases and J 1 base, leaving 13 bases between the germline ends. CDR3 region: CASRLLGSYEQYF. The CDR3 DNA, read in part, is TGCGCCAGTCGTCTTTTAGGGTCCTACGAG. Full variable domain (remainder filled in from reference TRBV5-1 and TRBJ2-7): KAGVTQTPRYLIKTRGQQVTLSCSPISGHRSVSWYQQTPGQGLQFLFEYFSETQRNKGNFPGRFSGRQFSNSRSEMNVSTLELGDSALYLCASRLLGSYEQYFGPGTRLTVT.

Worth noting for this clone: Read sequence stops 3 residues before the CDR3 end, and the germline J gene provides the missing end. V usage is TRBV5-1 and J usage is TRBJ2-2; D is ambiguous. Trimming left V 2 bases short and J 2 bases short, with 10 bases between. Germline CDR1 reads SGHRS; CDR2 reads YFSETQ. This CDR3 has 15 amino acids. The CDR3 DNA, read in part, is TGCGCCAGCAGCTTATCGGCGGAAAACACCGGGGAG. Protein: CASSLSAENTGE. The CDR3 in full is CASSLSAENTGELFF.

The CDR3 reads CASSLAGGKTEAFF. The covered CDR3 bases are TGCGCCAGCAGCTTGGCCGGGGGTAAAACTGAA. J is TRBJ1-1 and V is TRBV5-1; D is possibly TRBD1 (5 bases). The read ends 3 residues shy of where the CDR3 ends; the end is completed using the germline J gene. Trimming removed 0 bases at V and 5 bases at J, with 11 bases between. CDR1 is SGHRS, CDR2 YFSETQ, per germline. The CDR3 is made up of 14 amino acids.

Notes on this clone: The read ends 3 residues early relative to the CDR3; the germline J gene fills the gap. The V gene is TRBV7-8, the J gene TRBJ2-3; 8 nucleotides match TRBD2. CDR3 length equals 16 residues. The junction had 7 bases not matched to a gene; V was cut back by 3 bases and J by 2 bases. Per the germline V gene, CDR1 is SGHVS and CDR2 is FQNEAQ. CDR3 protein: CASSLGLAGSTDTQYF. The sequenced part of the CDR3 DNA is TGTGCCAGCAGCTTGGGGCTAGCGGGTTCCACAGATACG.

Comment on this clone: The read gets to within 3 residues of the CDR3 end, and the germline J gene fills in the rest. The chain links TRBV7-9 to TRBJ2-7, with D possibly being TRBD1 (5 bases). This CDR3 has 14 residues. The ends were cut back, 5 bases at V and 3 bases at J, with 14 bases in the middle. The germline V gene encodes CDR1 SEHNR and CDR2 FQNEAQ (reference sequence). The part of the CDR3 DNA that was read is TGTGCCAGCAGCCCCTCCCCCCAGGGCTACGAG. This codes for CASSPSPQGYE. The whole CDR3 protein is CASSPSPQGYEQYF.

The CDR3 is CASSEVGGGLAGGYEQYF. Partial CDR3 DNA: TGTGCCAGCAGTGAAGTCGGCGGAGGACTAGCGGGAGGATACGAG. V gene TRBV6-1 combines with J gene TRBJ2-7; 14 nucleotides line up with TRBD2. The read halts 3 residues ahead of the CDR3 end, with the missing end drawn from the germline J gene. In germline, CDR1 is MNHNS, CDR2 SASEGT. Trimming cost V 1 base and J 4 bases; bases outside gene matches: 9. The CDR3 extends over 18 amino acids.

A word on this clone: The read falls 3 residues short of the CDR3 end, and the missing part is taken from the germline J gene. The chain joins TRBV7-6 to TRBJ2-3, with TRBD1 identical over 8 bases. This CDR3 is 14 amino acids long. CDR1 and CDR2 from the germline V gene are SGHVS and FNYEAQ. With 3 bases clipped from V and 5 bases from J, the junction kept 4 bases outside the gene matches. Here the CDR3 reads CASSLTGEEDTQYF. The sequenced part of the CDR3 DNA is TGTGCCAGCAGCTTGACAGGGGAGGAAGATACG.

The CDR3 bases that were read are TGTGCCAGCAGCTGGAGGGGCTTTCGATACGAG. Amino acid sequence: CASSWRGFRYE. The CDR3, in full, reads CASSWRGFRYEQYF. This rearrangement joins TRBV11-2 to TRBJ2-7; tentatively, D is TRBD2 (6 bases). Read sequence stops 3 residues before the CDR3 end, and the germline J gene provides the missing end. The CDR3 extends over 14 amino acids. The germline CDR1 and CDR2 sequences are SGHAT and FQNNGV. Between the trimmed V and J ends, which lost 4 bases and 4 bases, there was a span of 14 bases.

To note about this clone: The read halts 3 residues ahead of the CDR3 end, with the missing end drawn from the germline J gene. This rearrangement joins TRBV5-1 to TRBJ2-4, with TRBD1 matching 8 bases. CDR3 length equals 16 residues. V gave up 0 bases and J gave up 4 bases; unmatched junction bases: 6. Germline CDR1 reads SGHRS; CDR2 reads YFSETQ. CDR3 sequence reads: CASSLVPTGEKNIQYF. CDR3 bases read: TGCGCCAGCAGCTTGGTTCCGACAGGGGAAAAAAACATT.

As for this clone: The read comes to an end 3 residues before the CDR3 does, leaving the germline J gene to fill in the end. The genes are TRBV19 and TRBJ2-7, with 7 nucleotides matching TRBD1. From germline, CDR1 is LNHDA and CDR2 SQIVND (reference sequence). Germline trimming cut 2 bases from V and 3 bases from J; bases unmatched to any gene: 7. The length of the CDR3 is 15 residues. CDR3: CASSITFGTVYEQYF. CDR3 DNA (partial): TGTGCCAGTAGTATAACTTTCGGGACAGTCTACGAG.

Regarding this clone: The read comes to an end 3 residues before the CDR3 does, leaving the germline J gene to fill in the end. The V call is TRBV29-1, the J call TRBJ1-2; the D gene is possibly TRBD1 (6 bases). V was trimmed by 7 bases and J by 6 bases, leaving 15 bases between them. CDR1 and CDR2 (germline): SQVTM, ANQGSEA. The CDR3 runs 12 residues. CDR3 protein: CSAALAGDGYTF. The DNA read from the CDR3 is TGCAGCGCCGCGCTAGCAGGGGATGGC.

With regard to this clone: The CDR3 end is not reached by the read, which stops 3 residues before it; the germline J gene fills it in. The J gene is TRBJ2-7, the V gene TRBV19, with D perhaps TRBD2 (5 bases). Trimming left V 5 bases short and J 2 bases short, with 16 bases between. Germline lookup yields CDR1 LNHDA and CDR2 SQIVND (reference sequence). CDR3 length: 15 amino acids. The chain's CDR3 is CASSPGVARTYEQYF. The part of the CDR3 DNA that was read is TGTGCCAGTAGTCCCGGGGTAGCCCGAACCTACGAG.

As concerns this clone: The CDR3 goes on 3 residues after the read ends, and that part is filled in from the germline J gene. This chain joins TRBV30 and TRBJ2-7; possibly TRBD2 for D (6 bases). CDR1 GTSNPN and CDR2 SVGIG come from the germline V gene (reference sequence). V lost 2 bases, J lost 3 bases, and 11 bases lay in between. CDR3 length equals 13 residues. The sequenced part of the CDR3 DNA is TGTGCCTGGAGTACGGGGGAGCACTACGAG. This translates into CAWSTGEHYE. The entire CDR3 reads CAWSTGEHYEQYF.

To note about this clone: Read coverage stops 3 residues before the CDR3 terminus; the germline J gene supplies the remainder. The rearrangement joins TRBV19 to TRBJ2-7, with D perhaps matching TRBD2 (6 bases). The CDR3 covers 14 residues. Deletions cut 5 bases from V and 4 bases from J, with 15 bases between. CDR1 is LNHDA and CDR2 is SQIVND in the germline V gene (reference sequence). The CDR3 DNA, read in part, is TGTGCCAGTAGTTTGGGACTGGGAGTATACGAG. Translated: CASSLGLGVYE. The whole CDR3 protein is CASSLGLGVYEQYF.

CDR3 DNA, as far as it was read: TGTGCCAGCAGTTACACAGGGTCTGGGGCCAACGTC. This sequence encodes CASSYTGSGANV. The CDR3 reads in full as CASSYTGSGANVLTF. The rearrangement links TRBV6-2 or TRBV6-3 to TRBJ2-6; D is perhaps TRBD1 (6 bases). The CDR3 end falls 3 residues outside the read, so it is completed with the germline J gene. Trimming pared 2 bases from V and 1 base from J, leaving 6 bases between. Germline V gene data show CDR1 as MNHEY and CDR2 as SVGEGT. The CDR3 has 15 amino acids.

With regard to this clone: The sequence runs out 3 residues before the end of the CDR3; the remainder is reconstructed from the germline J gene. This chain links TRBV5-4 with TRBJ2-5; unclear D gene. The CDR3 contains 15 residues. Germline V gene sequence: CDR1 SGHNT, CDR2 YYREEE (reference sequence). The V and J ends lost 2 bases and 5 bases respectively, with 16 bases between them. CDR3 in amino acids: CASSLRALGGETQYF. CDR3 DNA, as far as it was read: TGTGCCAGCAGCTTAAGGGCACTCGGTGGGGAGACC.

The CDR3 sequence is CASSIGSGSYEQYF. The CDR3 DNA, read in part, is TGTGCCAGCAGCATCGGAAGCGGCTCCTACGAG. V usage is TRBV14 and J usage is TRBJ2-7; maybe TRBD2 (5 bases). The missing CDR3 end, 3 residues past where the read stops, is filled in from the germline J gene. Germline V gene lookup returns CDR1 SGHDN and CDR2 FVKESK. The V gene lost 5 bases and the J gene lost 0 bases, with 11 bases spanning the gap. This CDR3 comprises 14 residues.

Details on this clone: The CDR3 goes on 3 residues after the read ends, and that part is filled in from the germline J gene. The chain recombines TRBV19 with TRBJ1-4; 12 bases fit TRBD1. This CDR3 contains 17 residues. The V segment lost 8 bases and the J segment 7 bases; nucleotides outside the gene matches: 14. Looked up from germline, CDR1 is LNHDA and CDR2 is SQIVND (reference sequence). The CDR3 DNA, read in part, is TGTGCCAGTTCTTCCCCGGGACAGGGGGCGCTGAGTGAAAAA. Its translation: CASSSPGQGALSEK. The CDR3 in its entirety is CASSSPGQGALSEKLFF.

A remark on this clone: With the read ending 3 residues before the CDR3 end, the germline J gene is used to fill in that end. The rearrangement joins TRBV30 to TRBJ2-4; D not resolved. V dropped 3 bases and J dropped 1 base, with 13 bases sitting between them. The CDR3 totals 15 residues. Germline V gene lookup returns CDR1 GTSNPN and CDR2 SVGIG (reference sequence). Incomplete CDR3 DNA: TGTGCCTGGAGAGCCCCGACAAATGCCAAAAACATT. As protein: CAWRAPTNAKNI. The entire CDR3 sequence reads CAWRAPTNAKNIQYF. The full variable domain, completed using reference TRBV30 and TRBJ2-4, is SQTIHQWPATLVQPVGSPLSLECTVEGTSNPNLYWYRQAAGRGLQLLFYSVGIGQISSEVPQNLSASRPQDRQFILSSKKLLLSDSGFYLCAWRAPTNAKNIQYFGAGTRLSVL.

The CDR3 DNA, read in part, is TGTGCCAGTACTAGCGGGAGTGGGGGCACAGATACG. Residues: CASTSGSGGTDT. The complete CDR3 protein is CASTSGSGGTDTQYF. This chain joins TRBV19 and TRBJ2-3; 10 bases are shared with TRBD2. With the read ending 3 residues before the CDR3 end, the germline J gene is used to fill in that end. The CDR3 totals 15 residues. V lost 7 bases, J lost 1 base, and 5 bases stayed unmatched. Per germline, CDR1 LNHDA and CDR2 SQIVND (reference sequence).

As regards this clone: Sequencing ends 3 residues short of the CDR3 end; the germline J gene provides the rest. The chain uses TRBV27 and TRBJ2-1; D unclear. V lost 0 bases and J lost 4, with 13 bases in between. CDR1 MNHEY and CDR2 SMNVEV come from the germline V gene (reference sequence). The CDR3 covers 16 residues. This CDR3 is CASSLSHASRYNEQFF. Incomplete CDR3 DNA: TGTGCCAGCAGTTTATCACACGCCTCCCGATACAATGAG.

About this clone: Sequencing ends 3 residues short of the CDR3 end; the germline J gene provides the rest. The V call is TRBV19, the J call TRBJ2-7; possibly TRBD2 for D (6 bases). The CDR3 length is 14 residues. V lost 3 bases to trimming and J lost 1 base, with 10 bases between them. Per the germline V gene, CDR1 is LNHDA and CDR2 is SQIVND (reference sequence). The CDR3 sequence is CASSIDGTSYEQYF. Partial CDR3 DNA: TGTGCCAGTAGTATTGATGGGACTTCCTACGAG. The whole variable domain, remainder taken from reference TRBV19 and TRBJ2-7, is DGGITQSPKYLFRKEGQNVTLSCEQNLNHDAMYWYRQDPGQGLRLIYYSQIVNDFQKGDIAEGYSVSREKKESFPLTVTSAQKNPTAFYLCASSIDGTSYEQYFGPGTRLTVT.

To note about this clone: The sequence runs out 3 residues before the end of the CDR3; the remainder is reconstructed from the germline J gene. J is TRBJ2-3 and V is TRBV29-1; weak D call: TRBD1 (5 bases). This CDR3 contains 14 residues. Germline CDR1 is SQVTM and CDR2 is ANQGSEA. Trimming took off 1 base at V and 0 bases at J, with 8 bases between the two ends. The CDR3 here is CSVEGSGSTDTQYF. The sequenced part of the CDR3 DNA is TGCAGCGTTGAAGGGTCAGGGAGCACAGATACG.

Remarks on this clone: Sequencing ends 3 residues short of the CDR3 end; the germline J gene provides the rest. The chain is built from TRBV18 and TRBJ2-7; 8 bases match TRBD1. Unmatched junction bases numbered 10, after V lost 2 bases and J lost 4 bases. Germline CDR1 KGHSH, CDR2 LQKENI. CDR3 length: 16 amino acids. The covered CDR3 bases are TGTGCCAGCTCACCAGGGCCGGGACAGGCGGGGTACGAG. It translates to CASSPGPGQAGYE. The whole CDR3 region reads CASSPGPGQAGYEQYF.

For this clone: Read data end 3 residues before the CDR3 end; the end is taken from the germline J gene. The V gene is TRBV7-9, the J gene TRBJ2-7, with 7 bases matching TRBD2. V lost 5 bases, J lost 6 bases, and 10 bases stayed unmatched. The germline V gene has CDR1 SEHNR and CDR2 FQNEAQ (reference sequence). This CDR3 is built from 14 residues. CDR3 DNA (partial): TGTGCCAGCAGCGCGGGGACTAAGCCCGCCGAG. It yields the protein CASSAGTKPAE. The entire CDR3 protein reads CASSAGTKPAEQYF. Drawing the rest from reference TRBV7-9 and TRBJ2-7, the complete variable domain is DTGVSQNPRHKITKRGQNVTFRCDPISEHNRLYWYRQTLGQGPEFLTYFQNEAQLEKSRLLSDRFSAERPKGSFSTLEIQRTEQGDSAMYLCASSAGTKPAEQYFGPGTRLTVT.

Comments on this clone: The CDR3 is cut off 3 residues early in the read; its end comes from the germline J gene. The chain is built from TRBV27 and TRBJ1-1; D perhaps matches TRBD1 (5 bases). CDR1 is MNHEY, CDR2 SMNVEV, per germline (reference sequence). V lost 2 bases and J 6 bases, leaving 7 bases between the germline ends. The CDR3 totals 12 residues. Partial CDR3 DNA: TGTGCCAGCAGTTTAGGGGGGTCTGAA. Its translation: CASSLGGSE. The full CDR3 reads CASSLGGSEAFF.